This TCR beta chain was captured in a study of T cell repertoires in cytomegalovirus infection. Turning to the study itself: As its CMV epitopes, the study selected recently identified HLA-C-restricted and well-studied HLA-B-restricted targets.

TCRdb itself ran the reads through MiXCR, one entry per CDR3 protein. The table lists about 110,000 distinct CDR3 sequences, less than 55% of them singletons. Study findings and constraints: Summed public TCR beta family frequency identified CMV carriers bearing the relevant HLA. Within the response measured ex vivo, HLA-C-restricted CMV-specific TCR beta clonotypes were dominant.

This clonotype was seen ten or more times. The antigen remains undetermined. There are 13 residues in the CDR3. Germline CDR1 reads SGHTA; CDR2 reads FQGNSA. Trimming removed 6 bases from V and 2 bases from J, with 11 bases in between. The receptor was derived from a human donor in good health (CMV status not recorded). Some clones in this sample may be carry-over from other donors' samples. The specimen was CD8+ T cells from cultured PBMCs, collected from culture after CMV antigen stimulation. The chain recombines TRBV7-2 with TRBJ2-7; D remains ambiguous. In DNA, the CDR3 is TGTGCCAGCAGTCTCAGACCAACCTACGAGCAGTACTTC. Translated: CASSLRPTYEQYF.